The clone carrying this TCR beta chain showed up just a few times. Its antigen is still unknown. These data originate in a study of T cell repertoires in cytomegalovirus infection. Across the study: Recently described HLA-C-restricted plus well-studied HLA-B-restricted CMV epitopes were used. Through public TCR beta signatures, both CMV infection and matching HLA type were indicated.

TCRdb reprocessed the reads with MiXCR, giving one entry per CDR3 protein. The sample lists approximately 110,000 distinct CDR3 sequences, 30% to 35% occurring once. Broader study findings: There were HLA-C-restricted CMV-specific TCR beta clonotypes dominating the ex vivo response. Identification of carriers of CMV plus the relevant HLA was achieved through cumulative public TCR beta family frequency.

CDR3 length: 16 residues. Germline loops: CDR1 SGHNT, CDR2 YYREEE (reference sequence). V lost 0 bases and J lost 10, with 20 bases in between. V gene TRBV5-4 combines with J gene TRBJ2-1; a possible D gene is TRBD2 (6 bases). This TCR was sampled from a human donor in good health (CMV status not recorded). Some clones in this sample may be carry-over from other donors' samples. Sequences were derived from CD8+ T cells from cultured PBMCs, sampled from culture after CMV antigen stimulation. The CDR3 DNA reads TGTGCCAGCAGCTTGGTGGGGGGACTCCTGGGTCGAGAGCAGTTCTTC. Its translation: CASSLVGGLLGREQFF.